These 31 T cell receptor beta chains came from one sample sequenced in a study of T-cell memory formation after mild COVID-19. TCRdb reanalysed the 5' RACE reads using MiXCR and keeps one entry per CDR3 protein. The sample has about 340,000 distinct CDR3 sequences, under 15% seen once. The sequenced material came from PBMCs or a T cell subset sorted from them (not recorded which). Receptors originate from a man aged 18 to 35 who had mild COVID-19 (a few samples of this study predate the infection). Cell type and time point are not known.

There are a few counts of this clonotype. The chain combines TRBV6-2 or TRBV6-3 with TRBJ2-4; no firm D call. Germline V CDR1 and CDR2: MNHEY, SVGEGT. This CDR3 region has 15 residues. V shed 2 bases and J shed 3 bases, with 11 bases lying between them. Here the CDR3 reads CASSYGPVSKNIQYF. For the CDR3, the DNA is TGTGCCAGCAGTTACGGTCCGGTTAGCAAAAACATTCAGTACTTC.

This chain uses TRBV5-6 with TRBJ1-2; D unclear. CDR1 and CDR2 (germline): SGHDT, YYEEEE. This CDR3 is built from 14 residues. V gave up 3 bases and J gave up 6 bases, with 15 bases separating them. In DNA form, the CDR3 reads TGTGCCAGCAGCTGGACGGATCCGGGCCATGGCTACACCTTC. Translating it yields CASSWTDPGHGYTF.

This clonotype was recorded at least ten times. The gene calls are TRBV5-1 and TRBJ2-7; TRBD1 matches at 12 bases. The V segment lost 1 base and the J segment 5 bases; nucleotides outside the gene matches: 4. This CDR3 is built from 15 residues. CDR1 is SGHRS, CDR2 YFSETQ, per germline. Here the CDR3 reads CASSLLGTGGHEQYV. In DNA, the CDR3 is TGCGCCAGCAGCTTGCTCGGGACAGGGGGCCACGAGCAGTACGTC.

This clonotype was found a few times. This rearrangement joins TRBV2 to TRBJ1-1, with 7 bases fitting TRBD1. The V segment lost 3 bases and the J segment 4 bases; nucleotides outside the gene matches: 2. The CDR3 spans 13 residues. CDR1 is SNHLY and CDR2 is FYNNEI in the germline V gene. The CDR3: CASSEAGGTEAFF. The DNA of the CDR3 is TGTGCCAGCAGTGAGGCAGGGGGCACTGAAGCTTTCTTT.

The chain uses TRBV10-3 and TRBJ2-5, with D possibly called TRBD1 or TRBD2 (5 bases each). The V gene lost 0 bases and the J gene lost 4 bases, with 9 bases spanning the gap. CDR3 length: 14 residues. The germline V gene encodes CDR1 ENHRY and CDR2 SYGVKD. The CDR3, as DNA: TGTGCCATCAGTGAGTCCAAGGGACGAGAGACCCAGTACTTC. This sequence encodes CAISESKGRETQYF.

This clonotype was found a few times. The V call is TRBV12-3 or TRBV12-4, the J call TRBJ2-2; D call uncertain. V shed 3 bases and J shed 4 bases, with 9 bases lying between them. The CDR3 is 14 residues long. The CDR3 loop reads CASSFVRPTGELFF. The CDR3 DNA sequence: TGTGCCAGCAGTTTCGTCAGGCCCACCGGGGAGCTGTTTTTT.

V and J are TRBV7-2 and TRBJ2-7; 9 bases agree with TRBD1. The J segment lost 3 bases and the V segment lost 5 bases, leaving 11 bases of the junction unmatched. Germline CDR1 SGHTA, CDR2 FQGNSA. The CDR3 runs 16 residues. The CDR3 nucleotides are TGTGCCAGCAGCACCTCCGGGACAGGGCGGCACTACGAGCAGTACGTC. Translating gives CASSTSGTGRHYEQYV.

This sequence joins TRBV7-2 and TRBJ2-7; D not resolved. V gave up 2 bases and J gave up 4 bases, with 9 bases separating them. CDR1 is SGHTA, CDR2 FQGNSA, per germline. This CDR3 comprises 13 residues. In nucleotides, the CDR3 is TGTGCCAGCAGCTTATCCCAGAGATACGAGCAGTACTTC. Its translation: CASSLSQRYEQYF.

This clonotype came up a few times. V usage is TRBV5-1 and J usage is TRBJ2-5; D is perhaps TRBD1 (6 bases). Germline V gene data show CDR1 as SGHRS and CDR2 as YFSETQ. The V and J ends lost 4 bases and 1 base respectively, with 11 bases between them. CDR3 size: 14 residues. The CDR3 DNA follows: TGCGCCAGCAGCCCTTACAGGGTCCAAGAGACCCAGTACTTC. Protein sequence: CASSPYRVQETQYF.

In this sample, this clonotype turned up many times. J is TRBJ1-1 and V is TRBV7-9, with D possibly being TRBD1 (5 bases). The CDR3 is 14 residues long. V was cut by 4 bases and J by 4 bases, with 13 bases left in between. The germline V gene encodes CDR1 SEHNR and CDR2 FQNEAQ (reference sequence). This chain's CDR3 is CASSSKQEFTEAFF. The CDR3 nucleotides read TGTGCCAGCAGCTCGAAACAGGAATTCACTGAAGCTTTCTTT.

This clonotype was seen more than once but under ten times. The rearrangement uses TRBV7-9 and TRBJ1-6, with 7 nucleotides matching TRBD1. CDR1 is SEHNR, CDR2 FQNEAQ, per germline (reference sequence). Trimming removed 1 base from V and 6 bases from J; junction bases left unmatched: 9. The CDR3 is 17 residues long. The CDR3 spells CASSLGTGPVPNSPLHF. CDR3 in DNA: TGTGCCAGCAGCTTAGGGACAGGTCCTGTCCCTAATTCACCCCTCCACTTT.

Written as DNA, the CDR3 is TGTGCCAGCAGCCCTACGCAGGGGGTCCTCGGTGGCTACACCTTC. The encoded protein is CASSPTQGVLGGYTF. V is TRBV3-1 and J is TRBJ1-2, with TRBD1 matching 7 bases. The CDR3 extends over 15 amino acids. Trimming at V came to 4 bases and at J to 7 bases, leaving 12 bases not matched to a gene. Germline loops: CDR1 LGHDT, CDR2 YNNKEL (reference sequence).

The rearrangement joins TRBV4-1 to TRBJ1-1; D is undetermined. The CDR3 extends over 15 amino acids. The germline V and J ends were trimmed by 1 base and 5 bases, with 14 bases remaining between them. Germline values: CDR1 MGHRA, CDR2 YSYEKL. The CDR3 loop is CASSQGYSRRTEAFF. As DNA, the CDR3 is TGCGCCAGCAGCCAAGGTTACAGCCGCCGGACTGAAGCTTTCTTT.

In its sample, this clonotype was seen many times. CDR3 amino acids: CACGPIWDEQYF. The CDR3 region has the DNA TGTGCCTGTGGGCCGATCTGGGACGAGCAGTACTTC. The chain recombines TRBV30 with TRBJ2-7; D gene unclear. CDR3 length: 12 residues. V was trimmed by 6 bases and J by 5 bases, leaving 14 bases between them. Looked up from germline, CDR1 is GTSNPN and CDR2 is SVGIG (reference sequence).

The chain has TRBV29-1 and TRBJ2-7, with no clear D. The ends were cut back, 1 base at V and 0 bases at J, with 4 bases in the middle. CDR3 length: 12 amino acids. Germline loops: CDR1 SQVTM, CDR2 ANQGSEA. The CDR3 bases are TGCAGCGTTGAAGGGAGCTCCTACGAGCAGTACTTC. It translates to CSVEGSSYEQYF.

The chain has TRBV20-1 and TRBJ2-7; D ambiguous. V shed 6 bases and J shed 0 bases, with 18 bases lying between them. The CDR3 loop spans 15 amino acids. Looked up from germline, CDR1 is DFQATT and CDR2 is SNEGSKA (reference sequence). CDR3: CSAMGTESSSYEQYF. The CDR3 DNA sequence: TGCAGTGCCATGGGAACAGAATCCAGCTCCTACGAGCAGTACTTC.

There are many counts of this clonotype. This chain joins TRBV5-1 and TRBJ1-4, with 7 bases matching TRBD1. With 2 bases clipped from V and 6 bases from J, the junction kept 7 bases outside the gene matches. From germline, CDR1 is SGHRS and CDR2 YFSETQ. The CDR3 contains 15 residues. CDR3 region: CASSFRQGLDEKLFF. CDR3 nucleotide sequence: TGCGCCAGCAGCTTCCGACAGGGTTTGGATGAAAAACTGTTTTTT.

The J gene is TRBJ2-5, the V gene TRBV5-5; D is ambiguous. There are 15 residues in the CDR3. Germline V gene data show CDR1 as SGHKS and CDR2 as YYEKEE (reference sequence). Trimming removed 5 bases at V and 1 base at J, with 15 bases between. In DNA, the CDR3 is TGTGCCAGCAGTACCCCCGGGCGGTCCCAAGAGACCCAGTACTTC. It translates to CASSTPGRSQETQYF.

This clonotype was seen only a few times. The chain joins TRBV5-4 to TRBJ2-2; no clear D gene. The germline V and J ends were trimmed by 0 bases and 4 bases, with 7 bases remaining between them. Germline loops: CDR1 SGHNT, CDR2 YYREEE (reference sequence). This CDR3 contains 14 residues. Written as DNA, the CDR3 is TGTGCCAGCAGCTTGGCGGTGGCCACCGGGGAGCTGTTTTTT. The encoded protein is CASSLAVATGELFF.

This clonotype has just a few counts. The genes are TRBV6-6 and TRBJ2-7, with a tentative D call TRBD2 (6 bases). The CDR3 runs 15 residues. Trimming cost V 4 bases and J 1 base, with 14 bases left between them. CDR1 is MNHNY, CDR2 SVGAGI, per germline (reference sequence). The CDR3 nucleotides are TGTGCCAGCAGTTCCCGGGGAGGAACGTCCTACGAGCAGTACGTC. As protein: CASSSRGGTSYEQYV.

This clonotype was counted ten times or more. This chain links TRBV2 with TRBJ2-3, with 7 bases matching TRBD2. Germline V gives CDR1 SNHLY, CDR2 FYNNEI. The CDR3 length is 15 residues. V was pared by 4 bases and J by 2 bases, with 6 bases of the junction left unmatched. Written as DNA, the CDR3 is TGTGCCAGCAGTGGAGGGAGCGGGGTCACAGATACGCAGTATTTT. Its translation is CASSGGSGVTDTQYF.

The chain joins TRBV7-9 to TRBJ1-2, with 12 bases fitting TRBD1. The length of the CDR3 is 15 residues. J gave up 7 bases and V 5 bases, and 8 bases lay outside the gene matches. Per germline, CDR1 SEHNR and CDR2 FQNEAQ (reference sequence). The DNA for the CDR3 is TGTGCCAGCAGCCTCCCACCGGGACAGGGGGCTGGCTACACCTTC. This gives the protein CASSLPPGQGAGYTF.

The chain has TRBV10-2 and TRBJ2-7; a weak D match, TRBD2 (6 bases). The V end was cut by 5 bases, the J end by 7 bases, with 12 bases between. CDR1 is WSHSY and CDR2 is SAAADI in the germline V gene. This CDR3 has 12 residues. The CDR3 nucleotides are TGCGCCAGCAGTCCGAACGGAGGGGAGCAGTACTTC. It is translated as CASSPNGGEQYF.

This clonotype has just a few counts. The V call is TRBV6-2 or TRBV6-3, the J call TRBJ2-7, with D perhaps given as TRBD1 or TRBD2 (5 bases each). Germline V gene data show CDR1 as MNHEY and CDR2 as SVGEGT. Trimming cost V 10 bases and J 0 bases, with 22 bases left between them. CDR3 length equals 16 residues. Here the CDR3 DNA reads TGTGCCACCAATACCGGGACCGCGACCAGCTCCTACGAGCAGTACTTC. This encodes CATNTGTATSSYEQYF.

This clonotype has only a few counts. The V gene is TRBV29-1, the J gene TRBJ1-2; 7 bases are a match to TRBD1. V shed 6 bases and J 6 bases; nucleotides not matched to a gene: 7. The CDR3 sequence is 12 residues long. Germline V gives CDR1 SQVTM, CDR2 ANQGSEA. CDR3 sequence: CSVVQGRNGYTF. CDR3 nucleotides: TGCAGCGTAGTACAGGGGCGCAATGGCTACACCTTC.

This clonotype was seen more than once but under ten times. The chain joins TRBV7-2 to TRBJ2-3; D uncertain. The length of the CDR3 is 13 residues. V was shortened by 4 bases and J by 5 bases, with 10 bases between the two germline ends. The V gene's germline CDR1 is SGHTA and CDR2 FQGNSA. CDR3 DNA sequence: TGTGCCAGCAGCTCCGAAGTGCGAGATACGCAGTATTTT. Its translation: CASSSEVRDTQYF.

The chain carries TRBV7-2 and TRBJ2-5; 12 nucleotides align to TRBD2. The CDR3 covers 15 residues. Unmatched junction bases numbered 6, after V lost 5 bases and J lost 5 bases. Germline CDR1 is SGHTA and CDR2 is FQGNSA. CDR3 sequence (DNA): TGTGCCAGCAGCCTACGGACTAGCGGGGCGGAGACCCAGTACTTC. The encoded protein is CASSLRTSGAETQYF.

This chain connects TRBV4-1 to TRBJ1-4; D might be TRBD1 (6 bases). V was clipped by 1 base and J by 8 bases, with 20 bases between them. The CDR3 is 17 residues long. CDR1 MGHRA and CDR2 YSYEKL come from the germline V gene. CDR3 bases: TGCGCCAGCAGCCAAGTTCCCGGGACACCTCCGAGAGAAAAACTGTTTTTT. This gives the protein CASSQVPGTPPREKLFF.

V and J are TRBV4-2 and TRBJ2-1; D is possibly TRBD1 or TRBD2 (6 bases each). Trimming pared 1 base from V and 7 bases from J, leaving 14 bases between. The CDR3 contains 15 residues. The germline V gene has CDR1 LGHNA and CDR2 YNFKEQ. The chain's CDR3 is CASSQAGGGANEQFF. Here the CDR3 DNA reads TGTGCCAGCAGCCAAGCCGGGGGCGGGGCTAATGAGCAGTTCTTC.

The chain couples TRBV4-1 to TRBJ1-3; D gene uncertain. The V and J ends lost 3 bases and 3 bases respectively, with 12 bases between them. The germline CDR1 and CDR2 sequences are MGHRA and YSYEKL. CDR3 length: 15 residues. CDR3 residues: CASSQPTEYGNTIYF. The CDR3 DNA follows: TGCGCCAGCAGCCAGCCCACAGAGTATGGAAACACCATATATTTT.

This chain links TRBV6-5 with TRBJ1-2, with D possibly TRBD1 on 5 matching bases. The V end lost 4 bases, the J end lost 4 bases, and 13 bases lay between the germline ends. This CDR3 spans 14 amino acids. CDR1 and CDR2 from the germline V gene are MNHEY and SVGAGI. In nucleotides, the CDR3 is TGTGCCAGCAGTTGGGGGGTCGGGGTCTATGGCTACACCTTC. Its translation is CASSWGVGVYGYTF.